In this sample, the clone carrying this T cell receptor (beta chain) turned up once. CDR1 is LGHDT, CDR2 YNNKEL, per germline (reference sequence). The ends lost 4 bases at V and 8 bases at J; junction bases unmatched: 9. This CDR3 has 16 residues. The authors reverse transcribed about 0.5 to 1 ug RNA with random hexamers. TCRdb recomputed calls from the immunoSEQ multiplex PCR reads with MiXCR, one row per CDR3 protein. The sample holds a few hundred thousand distinct CDR3 sequences; about 96% are singletons and the top ten take 0.085% to 0.095%. The sample comes from a study of CD8 T cells in Susac syndrome.

The TCR originated in a human donor with multiple sclerosis. This chain uses TRBV3-1 with TRBJ2-1; 12 bases align to TRBD2. The sequencing sample was made of CD4+ T cells from PBMCs. The CDR3: CASSPPTSGRRHEQFF. The CDR3, as DNA: TGTGCCAGCAGCCCGCCTACTAGCGGGAGGCGCCATGAGCAGTTCTTC.